This T cell receptor (beta chain) derives from a study of blood T cell repertoires in COVID-19. Study-level background: Sources were T cells, B-cell-depleted T cells, or PBMCs; the material itself was cDNA or gDNA.

This CDR3 is built from 15 residues. The V and J ends lost 5 bases and 2 bases, in that order; junction bases with no gene match: 5. CDR1 SGHVS and CDR2 FNYEAQ come from the germline V gene. TCRdb's copy holds only in-frame clones and misses some; the assay was immunoSEQ multiplex PCR. The sample shows 150,000 to 200,000 clones, about 92% of them seen only once. The receptor was derived from a man aged 55 to 70 with active or convalescent COVID-19. The J gene is TRBJ2-7, the V gene TRBV7-6; 11 nucleotides match TRBD2. The sequenced sample consisted of peripheral blood. The CDR3 reads CASSPGLADPYEQYF. In nucleotides, the CDR3 is TGTGCCAGCAGCCCGGGACTAGCGGACCCCTACGAGCAGTACTTC.